A selection of T cell receptor beta chains follows, all from one sample in a study of T cells after yellow fever vaccination. One entry per CDR3 protein results from TCRdb running MiXCR on the 5' RACE reads. Of about 340,000 distinct CDR3 sequences listed, about 4% were seen once; the top ten hold 24%. The specimen was PBMCs, collected 5 days after the yellow fever booster vaccination. Source of these receptors: a man aged 18 to 29 who received the YFV17D yellow fever vaccine. Each CDR3 is given with its conserved first and last residue. The D gene is left open where the match is weak. The size field is filled for only some rows; it gives once, few, many or a size class.

TRBV5-8	14	few	TRBJ1-4	-	TGTGCCAGCAGATCTCTCCCCGTGAATGAAAAACTGTTTTTT	CASRSLPVNEKLFF
TRBV12-3/TRBV12-4	13	many	TRBJ1-2	-	TGTGCCAGCAGTTTCGGGGGCCAATATGGCTACACCTTC	CASSFGGQYGYTF
TRBV5-6	15	few	TRBJ1-5	-	TGTGCCAGCAGCTTGTTCGGTTGGGGCAATCAGCCCCAGCATTTT	CASSLFGWGNQPQHF
TRBV7-9	12	few	TRBJ2-1	-	TGTGCCAGCAGCTTCTTAGCCTATGAGCAGTTCTTC	CASSFLAYEQFF
TRBV7-9	15	-	TRBJ2-3	-	TGTGCCAGCAACCCCAGTTCGGACAGCACAGATACGCAGTATTTT	CASNPSSDSTDTQYF
TRBV28	13	-	TRBJ1-1	-	TGTGCCAGCCGTTTATACCCTCAGGGGCAAGCTTTCTTT	CASRLYPQGQAFF
TRBV6-5	13	-	TRBJ2-5	TRBD2	TGTGCCAGCAGGCGGGGGGGCTGGGAGACCCAGTACTTC	CASRRGGWETQYF
TRBV25-1	12	-	TRBJ2-1	-	TGTGCCAGCAGTGTTATTGGCAATGAGCAGTTCTTC	CASSVIGNEQFF
TRBV7-2	16	few	TRBJ2-5	TRBD2	TGTGCCAGCAGCAAATCAGCGGGGGGCTACCAAGAGACCCAGTACTTC	CASSKSAGGYQETQYF
TRBV6-5	15	few	TRBJ2-5	TRBD1	TGTGCCAGCAGACTGAACAGGGGGCGTACGGAGACCCAGTACTTC	CASRLNRGRTETQYF
TRBV6-2/TRBV6-3	12	-	TRBJ1-6	-	TGTGCCAGCAGTTACCGGCGTTCACCCCTCCACTTT	CASSYRRSPLHF
TRBV7-2	17	few	TRBJ2-4	TRBD1	TGTGCCAGCACAACCCGGGACAGGGGTACCGCCAAAAACATTCAGTACTTC	CASTTRDRGTAKNIQYF
TRBV2	11	many	TRBJ1-2	-	TGTGCCAGCAGTGTGGTCGGTGGCTACACCTTC	CASSVVGGYTF
TRBV10-3	14	few	TRBJ2-7	-	TGTGCCATCACCGATCCAACCTCCTCCTACGAGCAGTACTTC	CAITDPTSSYEQYF
TRBV5-1	16	-	TRBJ2-3	TRBD2	TGCGCCAGCAGCTTTATCGGCGGGGGGGCCGCAGATACGCAGTATTTT	CASSFIGGGAADTQYF
TRBV5-1	15	few	TRBJ2-3	TRBD2	TGCGCCAGCAGCTTGATGCTAGCGGGGGGAGATACGCAGTATTTT	CASSLMLAGGDTQYF
TRBV7-8	15	few	TRBJ1-2	TRBD1	TGTGCCAGCAGCTGGACCGGGACAGGGGGCGCGGGCTACACCTTC	CASSWTGTGGAGYTF
TRBV7-8	16	-	TRBJ1-2	TRBD1	TGTGCCAGCAGCTTGCCAAACAGGGGGCTCGGGTATGGCTACACCTTC	CASSLPNRGLGYGYTF
TRBV7-9	18	many	TRBJ2-1	-	TGTGCCAGCAGCTTATGTGGGAAATTAGGACAGCCGTGTGATGAGCAGTTCTTC	CASSLCGKLGQPCDEQFF
TRBV11-2	15	many	TRBJ2-1	TRBD1	TGTGCCAGCAGCGCTTACGGGACAGGGCACAATGAGCAGTTCTTC	CASSAYGTGHNEQFF